The TCR beta chain under discussion was sequenced for a study of shared clonotypes between healthy human individuals. As for this clone: Its target is unknown.

Germline CDR1 reads SGHTA; CDR2 reads FQGNSA. V gave up 5 bases and J gave up 2 bases, with 15 bases separating them. The CDR3 has 16 amino acids. Study-level results: Approximately 4.6% of naive CD4 clonotypes were common to a few donors. Generation of non-shared clonotypes was less probable than generation of clonotypes shared by all four donors.

The table came from immunoSEQ multiplex PCR; TCRdb's copy has only in-frame clones and leaves some out. The sample lists under 1,900,000 clones, 98% occurring once. Material for sequencing was naive CD4+ T cells sorted from blood. Subset meaning: CD45RA+ positively selected. This chain joins TRBV7-2 and TRBJ2-2; TRBD1 might be the D (5 bases). This clonotype was obtained from a man aged 25-40 years in good health. CDR3 region: CASSRAGNVNTGELFF. Written as DNA, the CDR3 is TGTGCCAGCAGCCGGGCAGGGAATGTAAACACCGGGGAGCTGTTTTTT.